The subject of this entry is one T cell receptor beta chain. Antigen specificity is unknown. Sequencing of the DNA from cultured CD4+ T cells was carried out with the Oncomine TCR Beta short-read assay. TCRdb ran MiXCR on the PCR reads and lists one entry per CDR3 protein. The sample shows about 18,000 distinct CDR3 sequences, about half of them seen only once. The treatment was: 10-day PBMC culture with coronavirus spike peptide pools or control peptides (ViraFEST assay). This sample was included in a study of vaccination and CD4 T cells after COVID-19. V lost 7 bases and J lost 1, with 10 bases in between. CDR1 MNHEY and CDR2 SMNVEV come from the germline V gene (reference sequence). CDR3 size: 13 residues.

The gene calls are TRBV27 and TRBJ1-2; TRBD1 is a possible D gene (5 bases). Sample: CD4+ T cells from blood, cultured in vitro. The TCR originated in a human donor who had recovered from COVID-19. CDR3 sequence: CASKRGVNYGYTF. The CDR3 DNA follows: TGTGCCAGCAAGAGAGGGGTTAACTATGGCTACACCTTC.